Listed below are T cell receptor beta chains from one sample, sequenced in a study of CD8+CD57+ T cells in acquired aplastic anemia. TCRdb called the reads again in MiXCR, with one record for every CDR3 protein. The profile shows some 150,000 distinct CDR3 sequences, around two fifths of them singletons. Sequenced material: sorted CD4+, CD8+, or CD8+CD57+ T cells (not recorded which) from PBMCs. The receptors here all came from a human donor in good health, serving as a control. Both conserved end residues are part of each CDR3.

J gene | CDR3 length | V gene | CDR3 protein
TRBJ1-2 | 13 | TRBV6-1 | CASSLGSSYGYTF
TRBJ2-7 | 14 | TRBV6-2/TRBV6-3 | CAISSAGGAYEQYF
TRBJ1-2 | 13 | TRBV29-1 | CSVGSDRGYGYTF
TRBJ1-4 | 14 | TRBV20-1 | CSARGGRGGEKLFF
TRBJ2-1 | 16 | TRBV12-5 | CASGLVISLANNEQFF
TRBJ2-1 | 18 | TRBV11-2 | CASTPQMKREGHYNEQFF
TRBJ1-1 | 15 | TRBV6-1 | CASSEPPGTGGRAFF
TRBJ2-1 | 13 | TRBV19 | CASRVSGDNEQFF
TRBJ2-3 | 14 | TRBV2 | CASSTSSAYNEQYF
TRBJ1-2 | 17 | TRBV9 | CASSVVTVRQNYYGYTF
TRBJ1-4 | 14 | TRBV7-9 | CASSPDRVNGKLFF
TRBJ2-5 | 15 | TRBV15 | CATSRDGDRQETQYF
TRBJ1-2 | 14 | TRBV3-1 | CASSQDIRDYGYTF
TRBJ1-2 | 14 | TRBV5-4 | CASSLRQGVRGYTF
TRBJ2-1 | 16 | TRBV7-9 | CASSPSKGGLYNEQFF
TRBJ1-2 | 11 | TRBV28 | CASSSSYGYTF
TRBJ1-5 | 15 | TRBV20-1 | CSAREARVGNQPQHF
TRBJ2-7 | 12 | TRBV20-1 | CSAQGTVHEQYF
TRBJ1-6 | 16 | TRBV11-1 | CASSLDFTGGSSPLHF
TRBJ1-5 | 17 | TRBV5-1 | CASSPLPGTGGNQPQHF
TRBJ2-1 | 14 | TRBV7-2 | CASNLVVGVDEQFF
TRBJ1-2 | 21 | TRBV2 | CASSEPRYPSWTGASNYGYTF
TRBJ1-2 | 15 | TRBV25-1 | CASSHRGQPNYGYTF
TRBJ1-1 | 12 | TRBV19 | CASTDRNTEAFF
TRBJ1-2 | 14 | TRBV4-2 | CASSQEHLVGGYTF
TRBJ1-2 | 16 | TRBV3-1 | CASSPSRGGGGYGYTF
TRBJ2-2 | 16 | TRBV9 | CASSTRTSGGTGELFF
TRBJ2-7 | 14 | TRBV12-3/TRBV12-4 | CASSVIGRVHEQYF
TRBJ2-2 | 13 | TRBV19 | CASSIGNSGKLFF
TRBJ2-7 | 13 | TRBV10-3 | CAIQKGLGLEQYF
TRBJ1-6 | 16 | TRBV20-1 | CSAPGPRSSYNSPLHF
TRBJ2-3 | 13 | TRBV20-1 | CSPERGGADTQYF
TRBJ2-5 | 14 | TRBV25-1 | CASTDRGRGETQYF
TRBJ2-2 | 15 | TRBV5-1 | CASSLGGLNTGELFF
TRBJ2-7 | 15 | TRBV11-2 | CASSLDTGSDHEQYF
TRBJ1-6 | 15 | TRBV19 | CASSKDRDENSPPHF